This T cell receptor beta chain was obtained from a study of blood T cell repertoires in COVID-19 (TCRdb year 2020). Study-wide context: The collaborator samples originated in the United States, Italy and Spain and spanned the acute and convalescent phases of COVID-19. The prospective study material was composed of cDNA or gDNA derived from T cells, B-cell-depleted T cells, or PBMCs. The dataset comprised deeply sampled blood TCRbeta repertoires from subjects exposed to, actively infected with, or recovered from COVID-19. The repertoires were released in a freely available public database meant as a resource for research on the immune response to SARS-CoV-2. The samples were drawn from the first 160 participants of the ongoing ImmuneRACE study and from about 1,200 subjects provided by 6 global collaborators. Nearly every sample came with metadata listing a de-identified subject ID, COVID-19 status, age in years and sex. HLA class I and class II types, where available, came from metadata supplied by the sample provider rather than from assay-based typing. On the study overall, not on this receptor specifically: The amount of clinical and demographic metadata varied by source and participant and was provided uncurated.

TCRbeta CDR3 regions were amplified from genomic DNA by means of the immunoSEQ Assay, a bias-controlled multiplex PCR. The published analysis was carried out like this. The number of nucleated cells in each sample was estimated from the amplification of reference gene primers within the assay. To quantify the absolute abundance of each unique TCRbeta CDR3 rearrangement, sequence reads were collapsed and filtered. For each sample, productive Simpson clonality was calculated as the square root of Simpson's diversity index over productive rearrangements. TCRdb provides this immuneACCESS table in a form limited to in-frame rearrangements. Some clones are lacking; in checked studies, under half of them reflect an unresolved V gene, and why the rest are absent is not known. That table supplies the V and J calls and clone size; D and trimming were determined from the DNA. Present in this sample are 200,000 to 300,000 clones, 85% to 90% of which were seen just once. The ten largest account for 3% to 4.5% of the sample.

A word on this clone: Its antigen remains undetermined. No base-level quality is on record; no much larger clone is a single base apart.

The collaborating institutions used their own protocols to collect whole blood in K2EDTA tubes. For TCRbeta analysis, collaborators shipped samples as frozen whole blood, isolated PBMCs, or DNA extracted from either of those sample types. The CDR3 has 15 amino acids, counting the end cysteine and phenylalanine. CDR3 DNA only is kept here, 45 bases in frame from base 1. The junction shows trimming of 5 bases on V and 0 bases on J, plus 8 bases between the germline ends. CDR1 and CDR2 were assigned from the germline V gene as SGHVS and FQNEAQ. What was sequenced was peripheral blood. The clonotype was recovered from a woman between 40 and 55 years old with acute or convalescent COVID-19. The sequence joins TRBV7-8 to TRBJ1-6; no confident D gene assignment can be made. CDR3 reads: CASSPEPSYNSPLHF. The nucleotide sequence is TGTGCCAGCAGCCCTGAGCCCTCCTATAATTCACCCCTCCACTTT. With the portions outside the CDR3 filled from the reference TRBV7-8 and TRBJ1-6 genes, the complete variable region becomes GAGVSQSPRYKVAKRGQDVALRCDPISGHVSLFWYQQALGQGPEFLTYFQNEAQLDKSGLPSDRFFAERPEGSVSTLKIQRTQQEDSAVYLCASSPEPSYNSPLHFGNGTRLTVT.